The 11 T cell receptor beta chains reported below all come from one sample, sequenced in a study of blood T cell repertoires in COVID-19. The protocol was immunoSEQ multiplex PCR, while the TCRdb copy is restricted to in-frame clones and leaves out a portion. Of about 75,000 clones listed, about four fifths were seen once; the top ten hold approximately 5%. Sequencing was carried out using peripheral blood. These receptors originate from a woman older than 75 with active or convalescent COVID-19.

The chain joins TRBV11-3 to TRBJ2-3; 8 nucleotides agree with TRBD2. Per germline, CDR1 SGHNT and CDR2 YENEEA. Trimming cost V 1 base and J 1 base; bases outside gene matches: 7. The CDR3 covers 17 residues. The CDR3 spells CASSLGLAGGRTDTQYF. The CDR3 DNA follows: TGTGCCAGCAGCTTAGGTCTGGCGGGGGGTCGCACAGATACGCAGTATTTT.

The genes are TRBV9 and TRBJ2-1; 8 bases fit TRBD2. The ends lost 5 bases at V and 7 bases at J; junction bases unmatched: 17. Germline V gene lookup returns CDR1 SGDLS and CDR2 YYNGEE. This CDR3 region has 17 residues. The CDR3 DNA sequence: TGTGCCAGCAGTTCACACAAACCGGGGGGGGCGGATAATGAGCAGTTCTTC. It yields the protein CASSSHKPGGADNEQFF.

In nucleotides, the CDR3 is TGTGCCTGGACAAGGGGCTCTGGAAACACCATATATTTT. It codes for CAWTRGSGNTIYF. The gene calls are TRBV30 and TRBJ1-3, with a tentative D call TRBD1 (5 bases). The germline V and J ends were trimmed by 4 bases and 0 bases, with 7 bases remaining between them. The V gene's germline CDR1 is GTSNPN and CDR2 SVGIG (reference sequence). The CDR3 extends over 13 amino acids.

CDR3 coding DNA: TGCGCCAGCAGCCAAGATCATTACAGGGCTAAAGCTAACTATGGCTACACCTTC. This gives the protein CASSQDHYRAKANYGYTF. This chain links TRBV4-3 with TRBJ1-2; D might be TRBD1 (6 bases). Germline lookup yields CDR1 LGHNA and CDR2 YSLEER. The CDR3 spans 18 residues. Trimming removed 0 bases at V and 0 bases at J, with 17 bases between.

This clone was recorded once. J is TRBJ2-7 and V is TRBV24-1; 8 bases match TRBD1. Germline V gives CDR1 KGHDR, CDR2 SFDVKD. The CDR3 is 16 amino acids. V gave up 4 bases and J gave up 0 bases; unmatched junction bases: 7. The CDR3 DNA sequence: TGTGCCACCAGTGAACGGACCGGGACAGGCTCCTACGAGCAGTACTTC. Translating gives CATSERTGTGSYEQYF.

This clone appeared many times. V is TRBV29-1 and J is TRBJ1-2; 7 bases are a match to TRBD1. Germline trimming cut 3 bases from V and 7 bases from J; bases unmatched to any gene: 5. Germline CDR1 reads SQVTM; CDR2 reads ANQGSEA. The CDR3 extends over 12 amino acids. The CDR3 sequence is CSVEEGASGYTF. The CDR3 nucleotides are TGCAGCGTTGAGGAGGGGGCTAGTGGCTACACCTTC.

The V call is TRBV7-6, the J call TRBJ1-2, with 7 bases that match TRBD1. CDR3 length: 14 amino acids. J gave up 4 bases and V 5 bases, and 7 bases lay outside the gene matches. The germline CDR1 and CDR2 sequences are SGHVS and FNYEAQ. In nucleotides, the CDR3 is TGTGCCAGCAGCGTACAGGGGATCACCTATGGCTACACCTTC. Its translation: CASSVQGITYGYTF.

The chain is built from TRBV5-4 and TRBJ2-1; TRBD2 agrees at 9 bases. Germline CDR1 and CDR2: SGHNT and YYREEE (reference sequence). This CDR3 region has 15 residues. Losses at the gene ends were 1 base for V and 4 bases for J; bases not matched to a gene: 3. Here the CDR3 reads CASSLTLAGYNEQFF. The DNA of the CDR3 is TGTGCCAGCAGCTTGACCCTAGCGGGGTACAATGAGCAGTTCTTC.

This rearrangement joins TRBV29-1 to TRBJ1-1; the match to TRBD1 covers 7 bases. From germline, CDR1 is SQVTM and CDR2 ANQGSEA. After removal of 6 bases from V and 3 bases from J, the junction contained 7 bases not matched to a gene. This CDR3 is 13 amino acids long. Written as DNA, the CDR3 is TGCAGCGTCCGGGAGGGGGCGCACACTGAAGCTTTCTTT. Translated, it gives CSVREGAHTEAFF.

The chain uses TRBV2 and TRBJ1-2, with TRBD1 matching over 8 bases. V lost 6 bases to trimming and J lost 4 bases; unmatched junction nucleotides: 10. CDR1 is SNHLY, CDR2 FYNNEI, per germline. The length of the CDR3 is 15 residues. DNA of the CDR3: TGTGCCAGCAGGAAAGGACAGGGAAAATCCTATGGCTACACCTTC. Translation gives CASRKGQGKSYGYTF.

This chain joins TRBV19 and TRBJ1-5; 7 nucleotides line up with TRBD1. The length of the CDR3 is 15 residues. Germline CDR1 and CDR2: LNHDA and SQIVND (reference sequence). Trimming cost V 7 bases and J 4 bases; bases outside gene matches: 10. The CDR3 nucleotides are TGTGCCAGTAATCGGGACAGTGGAACTAATCAGCCCCAGCATTTT. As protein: CASNRDSGTNQPQHF.